The 18 T cell receptor beta chains below were found in one sample sequenced in a study of cytomegalovirus exposure and HLA in healthy donors. Use of 60 Vbeta and 13 Jbeta primers characterized the PCR. The protocol was immunoSEQ multiplex PCR, while the TCRdb copy is restricted to in-frame clones and leaves out a portion. The table lists roughly 200,000 clones, roughly 78% of them singletons, with under 0.85% in the top ten. Sequences were obtained from PBMCs. These receptors originate from a boy aged 10-17 years in good health and CMV-seronegative.

The chain joins TRBV6-6 to TRBJ2-7; 8 bases are a match to TRBD1. Trimming cost V 4 bases and J 1 base; bases outside gene matches: 6. The CDR3 spans 15 residues. Germline V CDR1 and CDR2: MNHNY, SVGAGI (reference sequence). The CDR3 loop reads CASSSDGTGSYEQYF. CDR3 DNA sequence: TGTGCCAGCAGTTCCGACGGGACAGGATCCTACGAGCAGTACTTC.

The chain employs TRBV30 and TRBJ1-1, with 7 bases matching TRBD1. This CDR3 region has 16 residues. Germline V CDR1 and CDR2: GTSNPN, SVGIG (reference sequence). The V segment lost 3 bases and the J segment 2 bases; nucleotides outside the gene matches: 12. CDR3 nucleotides: TGTGCCTGGAGCCAAAACAGGGGTCCTCGTAACACTGAAGCTTTCTTT. This translates into CAWSQNRGPRNTEAFF.

The V gene is TRBV25-1, the J gene TRBJ2-1, with D possibly TRBD1 on 8 matching bases. Germline lookup yields CDR1 MGHDK and CDR2 SYGVNS. Trimming removed 4 bases from V and 6 bases from J, with 19 bases in between. CDR3 length equals 16 residues. The CDR3 DNA sequence: TGTGCCAGCAGTGTAGCGCTACAGGGGGGGTCCAATGAGCAGTTCTTC. Translated: CASSVALQGGSNEQFF.

The chain employs TRBV2 and TRBJ2-1; 7 bases match TRBD1. CDR3 size: 16 residues. Looked up from germline, CDR1 is SNHLY and CDR2 is FYNNEI. V shed 1 base, J shed 1 base, and the junction held 4 bases outside the gene matches. The CDR3 coding sequence is TGTGCCAGCAGTGAAGAGGGGGCTAGTTCCTACAATGAGCAGTTCTTC. Encoded protein: CASSEEGASSYNEQFF.

In this sample, this clone turned up once. The chain recombines TRBV7-3 with TRBJ2-1, with 7 bases aligning to TRBD1. The CDR3 loop spans 16 amino acids. Per germline, CDR1 SGHTA and CDR2 FQGTGA. After removal of 5 bases from V and 4 bases from J, the junction contained 11 bases not matched to a gene. The CDR3 bases are TGTGCCAGCAGCCCAGCCTTAGCACAGGGGTACAATGAGCAGTTCTTC. Protein product: CASSPALAQGYNEQFF.

This sequence joins TRBV14 and TRBJ1-2; D perhaps matches TRBD1 (6 bases). CDR1 and CDR2 (germline): SGHDN, FVKESK. V dropped 5 bases and J dropped 4 bases, with 11 bases sitting between them. This CDR3 is 13 amino acids long. The chain's CDR3 is CASSKGVFYGYTF. The CDR3 coding sequence is TGTGCCAGCAGCAAGGGGGTTTTCTATGGCTACACCTTC.

The V and J genes are TRBV11-2 and TRBJ1-6, with D perhaps matching TRBD1 (5 bases). Trimming pared 0 bases from V and 11 bases from J, leaving 11 bases between. This CDR3 comprises 14 residues. Germline V gene data show CDR1 as SGHAT and CDR2 as FQNNGV. CDR3 sequence: CASSLDPRAPPLHF. Here the CDR3 DNA reads TGTGCCAGCAGCTTAGATCCCAGGGCGCCACCCCTCCACTTT.

V gene TRBV30 combines with J gene TRBJ2-7; no reliable D call. CDR3 size: 14 residues. Looked up from germline, CDR1 is GTSNPN and CDR2 is SVGIG (reference sequence). V lost 2 bases to trimming and J lost 0 bases, with 11 bases between them. The CDR3 here is CAWSRLFDSYEQYF. The CDR3 DNA is TGTGCCTGGAGTCGACTTTTTGACTCCTACGAGCAGTACTTC.

The chain uses TRBV5-1 and TRBJ2-3; 7 bases align to TRBD2. This CDR3 is 17 amino acids long. V shed 3 bases, J shed 3 bases, and the junction held 13 bases outside the gene matches. CDR1 is SGHRS and CDR2 is YFSETQ in the germline V gene. CDR3 in amino acids: CASSSPAGVWWTDTQYF. The CDR3 DNA follows: TGCGCCAGCAGCTCCCCCGCGGGGGTCTGGTGGACAGATACGCAGTATTTT.

The rearrangement joins TRBV12-5 to TRBJ1-2; D ambiguous. Germline V gene data show CDR1 as LGHNT and CDR2 as FRNRAP. The CDR3 consists of 16 residues. V gave up 0 bases and J gave up 0 bases, with 11 bases separating them. The DNA for the CDR3 is TGTGCTAGTGGTTTGGTAGTTTCACGGGCTAACTATGGCTACACCTTC. Its protein product is CASGLVVSRANYGYTF.

In DNA form, the CDR3 reads TGCGCCAGCAGTGAGTCATTTGAGGGGGACAGGGTCACAGATACGCAGTATTTT. Translated: CASSESFEGDRVTDTQYF. The chain is built from TRBV10-1 and TRBJ2-3; 9 positions match TRBD1. Germline V CDR1 and CDR2: WNHNN, SYGVQD (reference sequence). The CDR3 has 18 residues. The ends lost 0 bases at V and 2 bases at J; junction bases unmatched: 9.

The CDR3 nucleotides read TGTGCCAGCAGTTACTCTACTACAGGACCCGAAAAACTGTTTTTT. This translates into CASSYSTTGPEKLFF. The chain joins TRBV6-5 to TRBJ1-4; D perhaps matches TRBD1 (5 bases). There are 15 residues in the CDR3. Germline V lookup: CDR1 MNHEY, CDR2 SVGAGI. V dropped 0 bases and J dropped 8 bases, with 13 bases sitting between them.

The rearrangement uses TRBV5-1 and TRBJ1-1, with TRBD1 as a possible D gene (5 bases). The CDR3 has 15 amino acids. V lost 4 bases and J lost 2, with 15 bases in between. Germline CDR1 is SGHRS and CDR2 is YFSETQ. CDR3 residues: CASSLQTVTNTEAFF. For the CDR3, the DNA is TGCGCCAGCAGCCTCCAGACAGTTACTAACACTGAAGCTTTCTTT. Looking up the rest from reference TRBV5-1 and TRBJ1-1 gives the full variable domain: KAGVTQTPRYLIKTRGQQVTLSCSPISGHRSVSWYQQTPGQGLQFLFEYFSETQRNKGNFPGRFSGRQFSNSRSEMNVSTLELGDSALYLCASSLQTVTNTEAFFGQGTRLTVV.

The chain has TRBV7-9 and TRBJ1-5; no definite D call. Trimming cost V 0 bases and J 5 bases, with 14 bases left between them. In germline, CDR1 is SEHNR, CDR2 FQNEAQ (reference sequence). The CDR3 is 16 residues long. CDR3 coding DNA: TGTGCCAGCAGCTTAGCGGACTCCCACCGTTATCAGCCCCAGCATTTT. Translation gives CASSLADSHRYQPQHF.

J is TRBJ2-3 and V is TRBV7-6; D is ambiguous. Per the germline V gene, CDR1 is SGHVS and CDR2 is FNYEAQ. The CDR3 is 13 residues long. The V end was cut by 1 base, the J end by 3 bases, with 5 bases between. The CDR3 sequence is CASSLVRTDTQYF. CDR3 nucleotides: TGTGCCAGCAGCTTAGTTCGGACAGATACGCAGTATTTT.

This clone appeared once. The chain joins TRBV7-9 to TRBJ2-1; 8 positions match TRBD1. With V trimmed by 5 bases and J by 8 bases, 11 bases remained unmatched. CDR1 is SEHNR, CDR2 FQNEAQ, per germline (reference sequence). The length of the CDR3 is 15 residues. The CDR3 DNA follows: TGTGCCAGCAGCCTCCCGGACAGGGCTATCCATGAGCAGTTCTTC. Translating gives CASSLPDRAIHEQFF. The complete variable domain, with remaining parts taken from reference TRBV7-9 and TRBJ2-1, reads DTGVSQNPRHKITKRGQNVTFRCDPISEHNRLYWYRQTLGQGPEFLTYFQNEAQLEKSRLLSDRFSAERPKGSFSTLEIQRTEQGDSAMYLCASSLPDRAIHEQFFGPGTRLTVL.

V is TRBV19 and J is TRBJ2-5, with TRBD2 as a possible D gene (5 bases). V was clipped by 4 bases and J by 0 bases, with 9 bases between them. The CDR3 runs 14 residues. CDR1 and CDR2 (germline): LNHDA, SQIVND (reference sequence). The CDR3 loop reads CASSTSPDQETQYF. CDR3 in DNA: TGTGCCAGTAGTACTAGCCCAGACCAAGAGACCCAGTACTTC.

This rearrangement joins TRBV5-4 to TRBJ2-2, with 9 bases aligning to TRBD1. CDR1 is SGHNT, CDR2 YYREEE, per germline (reference sequence). This CDR3 is built from 15 residues. J lost 6 bases, V lost 4 bases, and 7 bases had no gene match. The CDR3: CASSPRTGEAGELFF. The CDR3 DNA is TGTGCCAGCAGCCCTAGGACAGGGGAAGCCGGGGAGCTGTTTTTT.